This entry concerns a single TCR beta chain. The method was immunoSEQ multiplex PCR; TCRdb's version includes in-frame clones alone and lacks a portion of them. In the table there are approximately 270,000 clones, around 86% of which are singletons. The source of the sample is a study of blood T cell repertoires in COVID-19. Study summary: The origin of the acute and convalescent COVID-19 samples was the United States, Italy and Spain. Sources were T cells, B-cell-depleted T cells, or PBMCs; the material itself was cDNA or gDNA.

Two consecutive negative NP/OP PCR tests, clearance, or resolved symptoms defined Cohort 3 recovery. The junction had 13 bases not matched to a gene; V was cut back by 4 bases and J by 7 bases. CDR1 is SGHRS, CDR2 YFSETQ, per germline. This CDR3 is built from 16 residues. The chain recombines TRBV5-1 with TRBJ2-2; 7 bases are a match to TRBD2. The sequencing input was PBMCs or T cells enriched from blood (not recorded which). This TCR was recovered from a man aged 35-49 years who had recovered from COVID-19. CDR3 nucleotides: TGCGCCAGCAGCGCATGGATAGGGAGGGTCAACGGGGAGCTGTTTTTT. Translated: CASSAWIGRVNGELFF.